This T cell receptor (beta chain) was profiled in a study of CD8 T cells in Susac syndrome (dated by TCRdb to between 2017 and 2020). Some background on the complete study: Of the Susac syndrome patients who were sequenced, roughly 6 had clinically active disease and eight or nine were in clinical remission. Susac syndrome patients were therapy-naive, on corticosteroids (some also receiving IVIg), or on IVIg alone at blood withdrawal. Repertoire sequencing was used to test whether CD8+ T cell activation and differentiation in Susac syndrome was antigen driven. The study compared CD8+ T cell repertoire clonality among over 9 healthy donors, around 14 Susac syndrome patients and approximately 16 multiple sclerosis patients.

The CDR3 contains 15 residues, cysteine and phenylalanine counted. This entry keeps only the CDR3 DNA: 45 bases, framed from base 1. Trimming removed 3 bases from V and 4 bases from J; the gene matches leave 11 bases unexplained. CDR1 DFQATT and CDR2 SNEGSKA were looked up in the germline V gene (reference sequence). About this clonotype: Its antigen remains undetermined. The record has no base qualities; no much larger clone is one base away.

Beyond this particular receptor, the publication reports: Sixteen Susac-specific public clones were identified in the total CD8+ repertoire, and a few Susac-specific public clones were identified in the CD8+ TEMRA repertoire. CD8+ repertoires in Susac syndrome showed clonal expansion, which was highest in CD8+ TEMRA cells and was greater in clinically active patients than in remitting patients. The number of individuals in the TCR sequencing and HLA analysis was recognized as being relatively small.

RNA was extracted using the RNeasy kit, and about 0.45 to 1 microgram was reverse transcribed with random hexamers. The immunoSEQ multiplex PCR assay, which covers 54 Vbeta and 13 Jbeta segments, was used to amplify TCR beta CDR3 regions. To correct PCR amplification bias, a synthetic template baseline was used for both primer optimization and computational correction. As for how the authors treated the data: Reads were annotated to V, D and J genes per IMGT and analyzed with immunoSEQ Analyzer, keeping only productive sequences. Clonality was computed as one minus Shannon entropy normalized by log2 of the number of productive unique sequences. For each patient and control, public and private clones were evaluated within the 100 most prevalent clones. A clone was defined as Susac-specific if it was absent from the healthy and MS cohorts, from some 980 published viral clones and from other ImmuneACCESS disease sequences. TCRdb reprocessed the public reads (quality trimming at Q25 with fastp, clone calling with MiXCR) and kept in-frame beta chains. Here each entry gathers all rows of one CDR3 protein and keeps the most common genes and DNA. The V and J calls, along with clone size, are taken from TCRdb and not from the paper's own processing. This sample has 75,000 to 95,000 distinct CDR3 sequences in its table, and approximately 96% of those were observed once. The ten most abundant clones make up about 0.68% of the sample.

Peripheral blood CD8+ and CD4+ T cells from healthy donors, Susac syndrome patients and multiple sclerosis patients were profiled by high-throughput TCR beta sequencing. Susac syndrome patients met recently defined diagnostic criteria for definite or probable disease. Bulk CD8+ and CD4+ T cells were purified magnetically by negative isolation, whereas CD8+ TEMRA cells were enriched by FACS. Blood was collected in EDTA tubes and processed within 24 hours, with PBMCs isolated through density gradient centrifugation. PBMCs intended for TCR sequencing were frozen in liquid nitrogen and were later thawed in a 37 degrees C water bath. The sorted or isolated CD4+, CD8+ and CD8+ TEMRA cells reached a purity of at least 90%.

Source material: CD8+ T cells from PBMCs. The sequence links TRBV20-1 to TRBJ2-5; 7 bases in between match TRBD2. The sequence was obtained from a human donor with Susac syndrome. The CDR3 has the sequence CSASRPSGEGETQYF. DNA sequence: TGCAGTGCTAGTAGACCTAGCGGCGAAGGAGAGACCCAGTACTTC.